The source of this TCR beta chain is a study of CD8 T cells in Susac syndrome. As for this clonotype: Its antigen is not known.

Trimming stripped 3 bases from V and 3 bases from J, with 11 bases between. This CDR3 spans 14 amino acids. Germline CDR1 DFQATT, CDR2 SNEGSKA (reference sequence). Random hexamers were used to reverse transcribe an amount of roughly 0.5 to 1 ug RNA. Each CDR3 protein gets one entry after TCRdb re-called the immunoSEQ multiplex PCR reads with MiXCR. The repertoire includes about 250,000 distinct CDR3 sequences, roughly 93% of them detected once, and 0.055% to 0.075% sits in the top ten. Regarding the study as a whole: The study recognized that the number of individuals in its TCR sequencing and HLA analysis was relatively small.

The TCR originated in a human donor with multiple sclerosis. The chain recombines TRBV20-1 with TRBJ2-2; D unresolved. Sequenced material: CD4+ T cells from PBMCs. CDR3 in DNA: TGCAGTGCTAGTTTTTGGGGATACACCGGGGAGCTGTTTTTT. It specifies CSASFWGYTGELFF.